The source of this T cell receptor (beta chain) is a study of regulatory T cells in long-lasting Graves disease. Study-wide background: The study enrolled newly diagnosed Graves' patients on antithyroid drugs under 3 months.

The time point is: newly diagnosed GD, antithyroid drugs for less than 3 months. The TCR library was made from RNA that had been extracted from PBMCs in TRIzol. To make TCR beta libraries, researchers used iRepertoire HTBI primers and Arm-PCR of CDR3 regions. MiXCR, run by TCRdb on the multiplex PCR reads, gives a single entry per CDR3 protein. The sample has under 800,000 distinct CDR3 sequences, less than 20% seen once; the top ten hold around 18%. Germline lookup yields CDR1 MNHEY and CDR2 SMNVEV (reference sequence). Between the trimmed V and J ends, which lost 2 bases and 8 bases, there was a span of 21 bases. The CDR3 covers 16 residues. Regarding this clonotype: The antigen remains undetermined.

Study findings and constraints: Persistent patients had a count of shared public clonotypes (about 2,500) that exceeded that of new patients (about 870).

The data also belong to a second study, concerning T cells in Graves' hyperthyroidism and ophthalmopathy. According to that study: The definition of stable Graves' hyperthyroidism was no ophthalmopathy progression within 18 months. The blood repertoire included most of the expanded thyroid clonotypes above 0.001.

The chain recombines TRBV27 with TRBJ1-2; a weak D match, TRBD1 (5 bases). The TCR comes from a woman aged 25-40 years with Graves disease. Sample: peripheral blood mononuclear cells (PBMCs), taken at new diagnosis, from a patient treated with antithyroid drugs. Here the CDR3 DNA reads TGTGCCAGCAGTTTACTATCCGGGACCCCTGGAGGAGGCTACACCTTC. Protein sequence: CASSLLSGTPGGGYTF.